The clone carrying this TCR beta chain was recorded at least ten times. Time point meaning: newly diagnosed GD, antithyroid drugs for less than 3 months. With RNA extracted from PBMCs as input, the TCR library was made. The data were taken from a study of regulatory T cells in long-lasting Graves disease. Both iRepertoire HTBI primers and Arm-PCR of CDR3 regions were used to build the TCR beta libraries. MiXCR, run by TCRdb on the multiplex PCR reads, gives a single entry per CDR3 protein. The sample lists around 360,000 distinct CDR3 sequences; roughly 16% were seen once. The V end was cut by 2 bases, the J end by 1 base, with 11 bases between. The germline CDR1 and CDR2 sequences are MDHEN and SYDVKM. CDR3 length: 15 residues. The same sample was also studied in work on T cells in Graves' hyperthyroidism and ophthalmopathy.

Source: peripheral blood mononuclear cells (PBMCs), taken at new diagnosis, from a patient treated with antithyroid drugs. This TCR derives from a woman between 18 and 30 years old with Graves disease. This chain joins TRBV28 and TRBJ1-1, with D perhaps TRBD1 (5 bases). CDR3 in amino acids: CASSLERGPNTEAFF. CDR3 DNA sequence: TGTGCCAGCAGTTTAGAGAGGGGACCGAACACTGAAGCTTTCTTT.